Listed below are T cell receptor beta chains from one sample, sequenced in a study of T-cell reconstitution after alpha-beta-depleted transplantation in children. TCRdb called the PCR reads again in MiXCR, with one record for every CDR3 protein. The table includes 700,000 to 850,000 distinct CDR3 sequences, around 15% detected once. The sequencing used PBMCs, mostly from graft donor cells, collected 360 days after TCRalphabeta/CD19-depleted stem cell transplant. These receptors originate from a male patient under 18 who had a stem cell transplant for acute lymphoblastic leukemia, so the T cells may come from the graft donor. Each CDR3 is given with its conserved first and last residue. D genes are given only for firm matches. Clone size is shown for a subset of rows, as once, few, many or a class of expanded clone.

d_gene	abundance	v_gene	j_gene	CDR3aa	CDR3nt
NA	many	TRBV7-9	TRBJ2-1	CASSSGPAKQFF	TGTGCCAGCAGCTCGGGCCCCGCAAAGCAGTTCTTC
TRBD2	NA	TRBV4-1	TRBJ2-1	CASSQRTKRESWGQFF	TGCGCCAGCAGTCAGAGGACTAAGCGGGAGTCCTGGGGGCAGTTCTTC
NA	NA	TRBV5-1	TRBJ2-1	CASTSDFYNEQFF	TGCGCCAGCACCAGCGATTTTTACAATGAGCAGTTCTTC
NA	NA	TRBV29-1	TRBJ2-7	CSVEDRVGGYEQYF	TGCAGCGTTGAAGATCGGGTAGGGGGGTACGAGCAGTACTTC
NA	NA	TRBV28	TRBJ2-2	CASSLAGYDTGELFF	TGTGCCAGCAGTTTAGCGGGGTATGACACCGGGGAGCTGTTTTTT
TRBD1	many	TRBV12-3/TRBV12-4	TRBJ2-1	CASSPGTGYYNEQFF	TGTGCCAGCAGTCCCGGGACAGGGTACTACAATGAGCAGTTCTTC
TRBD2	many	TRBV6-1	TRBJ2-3	CASSSLAGTLDTQYF	TGTGCCAGCAGCTCTCTAGCGGGAACGCTAGATACGCAGTATTTT
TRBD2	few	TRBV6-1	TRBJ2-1	CASIPWERGTRGYNEQFF	TGTGCCAGCATCCCATGGGAACGGGGGACTAGGGGGTACAATGAGCAGTTCTTC
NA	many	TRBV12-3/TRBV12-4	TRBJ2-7	CASSIAGSQGEQYF	TGTGCCAGCAGCATAGCGGGTTCCCAGGGGGAGCAGTACTTC
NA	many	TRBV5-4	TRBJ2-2	CASSPTAGELFF	TGTGCCAGCAGCCCTACGGCCGGGGAGCTGTTTTTT
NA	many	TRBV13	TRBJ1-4	CASSLRFGSEKLFF	TGTGCCAGCAGCTTGCGATTCGGCTCTGAAAAACTGTTTTTT
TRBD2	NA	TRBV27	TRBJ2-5	CASSWGLAGGGETQYF	TGTGCCAGCAGCTGGGGACTAGCGGGAGGTGGAGAGACCCAGTACTTC
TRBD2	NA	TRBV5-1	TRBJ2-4	CASRSGTSGLLAKNIQYF	TGCGCCAGCAGATCCGGGACTAGCGGTCTACTAGCCAAAAACATTCAGTACTTC
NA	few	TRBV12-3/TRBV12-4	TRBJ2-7	CASSAFLAYEQYF	TGTGCCAGCAGTGCCTTCCTAGCCTACGAGCAGTACTTC
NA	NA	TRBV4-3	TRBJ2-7	CASSQDPGSPGDEQYF	TGCGCCAGCAGCCAAGATCCGGGGAGCCCCGGTGACGAGCAGTACTTC
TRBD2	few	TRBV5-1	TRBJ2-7	CASSSQAGPTYEQYF	TGCGCCAGCAGCTCCCAAGCGGGGCCTACCTACGAGCAGTACTTC
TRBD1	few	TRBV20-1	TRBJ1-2	CSAGTGVVSYGYTF	TGCAGTGCTGGGACAGGGGTGGTTAGCTATGGCTACACCTTC
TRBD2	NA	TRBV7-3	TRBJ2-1	CASSPHPAGVYNEQFF	TGTGCCAGCAGCCCCCATCCCGCGGGAGTCTACAATGAGCAGTTCTTC
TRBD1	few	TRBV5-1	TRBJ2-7	CASSLANRGSEQYF	TGCGCCAGCAGCTTGGCCAACAGGGGGAGCGAGCAGTACTTC
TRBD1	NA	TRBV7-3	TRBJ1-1	CASSYNRGIEAFF	TGTGCCAGCAGCTACAACAGGGGAATAGAAGCTTTCTTT
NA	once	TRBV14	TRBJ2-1	CASSQESGGRAYNEQFF	TGTGCCAGCAGCCAAGAATCAGGAGGACGAGCTTACAATGAGCAGTTCTTC
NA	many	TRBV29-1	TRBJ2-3	CSSRTRQAADTQYF	TGCAGCTCGCGGACCCGTCAGGCGGCAGATACGCAGTATTTT
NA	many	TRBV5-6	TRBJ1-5	CASSSNPRAVLGNQPQHF	TGTGCCAGCAGCTCGAACCCCCGGGCGGTGTTGGGCAATCAGCCCCAGCATTTT
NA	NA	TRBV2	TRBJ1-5	CASTHSNQPQHF	TGTGCCAGCACACATAGCAATCAGCCCCAGCATTTT
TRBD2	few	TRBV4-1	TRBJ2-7	CASSQAWTSGSNEQYF	TGCGCCAGCAGCCAAGCCTGGACTAGCGGGAGCAACGAGCAGTACTTC
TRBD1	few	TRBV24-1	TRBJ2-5	CATSDPTGGRETQYF	TGTGCCACCAGTGATCCCACAGGGGGCCGGGAGACCCAGTACTTC
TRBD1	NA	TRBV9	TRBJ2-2	CASSPGQVLLTNTGELFF	TGTGCCAGCAGCCCGGGACAGGTCCTCCTTACGAACACCGGGGAGCTGTTTTTT
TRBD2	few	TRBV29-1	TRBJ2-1	CSVDPRGLAGGSNEQFF	TGCAGCGTTGACCCCCGCGGACTAGCGGGAGGGTCCAATGAGCAGTTCTTC
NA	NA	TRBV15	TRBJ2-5	CATSRDGTLVREAQYF	TGTGCCACCAGCAGAGATGGGACCCTAGTGCGAGAGGCCCAGTACTTC
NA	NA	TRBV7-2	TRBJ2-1	CASSLSVVSSSYNEQFF	TGTGCCAGCAGCTTATCGGTAGTATCAAGCTCCTACAATGAGCAGTTCTTC
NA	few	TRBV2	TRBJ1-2	CASSEIRYGYTF	TGTGCCAGCAGTGAAATACGGTATGGCTACACCTTC
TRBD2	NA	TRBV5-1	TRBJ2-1	CASSFPSGRARSSYNEQFF	TGCGCCAGCAGCTTCCCTAGCGGGAGGGCCCGAAGCTCCTACAATGAGCAGTTCTTC
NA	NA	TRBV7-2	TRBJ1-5	CASSFHNQPQHF	TGTGCCAGCAGCTTCCATAATCAGCCCCAGCATTTT
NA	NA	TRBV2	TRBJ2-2	CASMRIGGTNTGELFF	TGTGCCAGCATGCGGATAGGCGGGACTAACACCGGGGAGCTGTTTTTT
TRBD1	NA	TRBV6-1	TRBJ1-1	CASKPDRGNTEAFF	TGTGCCAGCAAACCTGACAGGGGGAACACTGAAGCTTTCTTT
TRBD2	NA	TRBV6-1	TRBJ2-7	CASSPSGTPSYEQYF	TGTGCCAGCAGCCCTAGCGGCACCCCTTCCTACGAGCAGTACTTC
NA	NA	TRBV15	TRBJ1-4	CATSRGGDRKLFF	TGTGCCACCAGCAGAGGGGGGGATCGAAAACTGTTTTTT
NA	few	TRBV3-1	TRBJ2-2	CASKKAANTGELFF	TGTGCCAGCAAGAAGGCGGCCAACACCGGGGAGCTGTTTTTT
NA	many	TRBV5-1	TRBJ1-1	CASSLDLGVTEAFF	TGCGCCAGCAGCTTGGACCTGGGGGTCACTGAAGCTTTCTTT
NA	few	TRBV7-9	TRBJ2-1	CASSLAGEVGNEQFF	TGTGCCAGCAGCTTAGCGGGAGAGGTCGGCAATGAGCAGTTCTTC
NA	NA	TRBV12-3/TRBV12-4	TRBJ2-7	CASRPGAVGYEQYF	TGTGCCAGCAGACCGGGAGCGGTCGGGTACGAGCAGTACTTC
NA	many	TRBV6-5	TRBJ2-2	CASSYDTGELFF	TGTGCCAGCAGTTACGACACCGGGGAGCTGTTTTTT
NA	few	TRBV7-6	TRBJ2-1	CASSLGGDSYNEQFF	TGTGCCAGCAGCTTAGGCGGGGACTCCTACAATGAGCAGTTCTTC
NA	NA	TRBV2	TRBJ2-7	CASRGHNSYEQYF	TGTGCCAGCAGGGGACATAACTCCTACGAGCAGTACTTC
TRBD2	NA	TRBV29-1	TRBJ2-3	CSVEVAGGTDTQYF	TGCAGCGTAGAGGTCGCGGGAGGGACAGATACGCAGTATTTT
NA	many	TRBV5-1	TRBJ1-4	CASSSQGAPEKLFF	TGCGCCAGCAGCTCCCAGGGTGCCCCTGAAAAACTGTTTTTT
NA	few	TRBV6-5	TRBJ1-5	CASSYSVLSNQPQHF	TGTGCCAGCAGTTACAGCGTACTTAGCAATCAGCCCCAGCATTTT
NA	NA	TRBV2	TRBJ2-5	CASRDSLELQETQYF	TGTGCCAGCCGGGACTCCCTTGAGCTCCAAGAGACCCAGTACTTC
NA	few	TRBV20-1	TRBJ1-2	CSAPDMNGYTF	TGCAGTGCTCCTGACATGAATGGCTACACCTTC
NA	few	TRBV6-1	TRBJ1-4	CASSALPGGTSEKLFF	TGTGCCAGCAGTGCTCTCCCGGGTGGAACGAGTGAAAAACTGTTTTTT
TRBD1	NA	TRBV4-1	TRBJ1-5	CASSQGLRGRPLNLFQPQHF	TGCGCCAGCAGCCAAGGCCTCAGGGGGCGCCCCCTCAATCTATTCCAGCCCCAGCATTTT
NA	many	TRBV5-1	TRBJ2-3	CASSSVRDTQYF	TGCGCCAGCAGCTCAGTGAGAGATACGCAGTATTTT
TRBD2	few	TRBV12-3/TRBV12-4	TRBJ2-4	CASSFSPGLAKNIQYF	TGTGCCAGCAGTTTTTCCCCCGGACTAGCGAAAAACATTCAGTACTTC
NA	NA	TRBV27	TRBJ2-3	CASNPPGLSDTQYF	TGTGCCAGCAATCCACCGGGACTCTCAGATACGCAGTATTTT
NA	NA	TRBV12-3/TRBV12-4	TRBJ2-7	CASRFSRGTSYEQYF	TGTGCCAGCAGATTTTCCCGGGGAACCTCCTACGAGCAGTACTTC